The 21 T cell receptor beta chains given below trace back to one sample, sequenced in a study of naive and memory T cell subsets. An equimolar mix of two oligonucleotides served as the beta constant-region primer for TRBC1 and TRBC2. TCRdb redid the calling of the UMI-ligation and nested PCR reads with MiXCR, one entry per CDR3 protein. The table has roughly 98,000 distinct CDR3 sequences, roughly 7% seen once. The sequenced sample was central memory CD4+ T cells from blood. These receptors were obtained from a human donor in good health.

This clonotype was seen at least ten times. The chain combines TRBV3-1 with TRBJ2-1; 10 positions match TRBD2. The CDR3 spans 21 residues. Looked up from germline, CDR1 is LGHDT and CDR2 is YNNKEL (reference sequence). V dropped 0 bases and J dropped 2; count of bases not matched to a gene: 16. CDR3 in DNA: TGTGCCAGCAGCCAAGATCCCTGGGTAGCTAGCGGGAGATTCACCTACAATGAGCAGTTCTTC. Protein sequence: CASSQDPWVASGRFTYNEQFF.

The gene calls are TRBV5-5 and TRBJ1-5, with D maybe TRBD1 (5 bases). The CDR3 contains 15 residues. Germline V gene lookup returns CDR1 SGHKS and CDR2 YYEKEE (reference sequence). Trimming removed 1 base from V and 4 bases from J, with 12 bases in between. The CDR3, as DNA: TGTGCCAGCAGCTTGTCCGGGACGGGGAATCAGCCCCAGCATTTT. It codes for CASSLSGTGNQPQHF. Filled out from reference TRBV5-5 and TRBJ1-5, the complete variable domain reads DAGVTQSPTHLIKTRGQQVTLRCSPISGHKSVSWYQQVLGQGPQFIFQYYEKEERGRGNFPDRFSARQFPNYSSELNVNALLLGDSALYLCASSLSGTGNQPQHFGDGTRLSIL.

The genes are TRBV18 and TRBJ1-2; 9 bases fit TRBD1. V shed 6 bases, J shed 0 bases, and the junction held 17 bases outside the gene matches. CDR1 is KGHSH and CDR2 is LQKENI in the germline V gene. This CDR3 contains 19 residues. The CDR3 region is CASSKDIPGQGRANYGYTF. DNA for the CDR3: TGTGCCAGCTCTAAAGATATCCCGGGACAGGGAAGAGCTAACTATGGCTACACCTTC.

The gene calls are TRBV20-1 and TRBJ2-2; a weak D match, TRBD1 (6 bases). The length of the CDR3 is 15 residues. Trimming took off 3 bases at V and 6 bases at J, with 17 bases between the two ends. From germline, CDR1 is DFQATT and CDR2 SNEGSKA (reference sequence). CDR3 sequence (DNA): TGCAGTGCTAGCGACACAGGGATGAGGGCCGGGGAGCTGTTTTTT. This codes for CSASDTGMRAGELFF.

This clonotype was detected many times. V is TRBV29-1 and J is TRBJ1-2; 8 positions agree with TRBD1. This CDR3 is 13 amino acids long. Germline V lookup: CDR1 SQVTM, CDR2 ANQGSEA. Trimming removed 4 bases from V and 7 bases from J; junction bases left unmatched: 8. This CDR3 reads CSVGAQGGTGYTF. Here the CDR3 DNA reads TGCAGCGTTGGGGCACAGGGGGGCACTGGCTACACCTTC.

Only a few counts were recorded for this clonotype. The CDR3, as DNA: TGTGCCAGCAGACCCAGACAGCGCACAGATACGCAGTATTTT. Translating it yields CASRPRQRTDTQYF. The rearrangement links TRBV6-5 to TRBJ2-3; the D gene is possibly TRBD1 (5 bases). V was shortened by 6 bases and J by 1 base, with 11 bases between the two germline ends. This CDR3 is built from 14 residues. CDR1 and CDR2 from the germline V gene are MNHEY and SVGAGI.

The gene calls are TRBV11-2 and TRBJ2-1, with D perhaps TRBD2 (6 bases). Trimming removed 6 bases at V and 5 bases at J, with 14 bases between. The CDR3 length is 14 residues. In germline, CDR1 is SGHAT, CDR2 FQNNGV. The CDR3 protein is CASRSGLTNNEQFF. CDR3 coding DNA: TGTGCCAGCAGGTCGGGACTCACGAACAATGAGCAGTTCTTC. Using reference TRBV11-2 and TRBJ2-1 for the parts outside the CDR3, the full variable domain is EAGVAQSPRYKIIEKRQSVAFWCNPISGHATLYWYQQILGQGPKLLIQFQNNGVVDDSQLPKDRFSAERLKGVDSTLKIQPAKLEDSAVYLCASRSGLTNNEQFFGPGTRLTVL.

This clonotype was recorded at least ten times. The rearrangement joins TRBV20-1 to TRBJ2-7, with D tentatively TRBD1 or TRBD2 (5 bases each). The germline V and J ends were trimmed by 4 bases and 6 bases, with 16 bases remaining between them. This CDR3 comprises 13 residues. Germline V gives CDR1 DFQATT, CDR2 SNEGSKA (reference sequence). The CDR3 DNA is TGCAGTGCTATACGGCAGGGACGACCCGAGCAGTACTTC. Its protein product is CSAIRQGRPEQYF.

This clonotype appeared many times. The chain recombines TRBV15 with TRBJ1-1, with D unclear. The CDR3 loop spans 15 amino acids. CDR1 is LNHNV, CDR2 YYDKDF, per germline (reference sequence). Between the trimmed V and J ends, which lost 6 bases and 3 bases, there was a span of 17 bases. The CDR3 spells CATRPDGWDYTEAFF. The CDR3 nucleotides read TGTGCCACCAGGCCGGACGGATGGGATTACACTGAAGCTTTCTTT.

This clonotype was observed a few times. The V gene is TRBV18, the J gene TRBJ2-7; 11 positions match TRBD2. V shed 2 bases and J 4 bases; nucleotides not matched to a gene: 7. This CDR3 comprises 16 residues. The germline gives CDR1 KGHSH, CDR2 LQKENI. CDR3 DNA: TGTGCCAGCTCACCAGCCTCTAGCGGGGGGCTGTACGAGCAGTACTTC. It specifies CASSPASSGGLYEQYF.

This clonotype has more than one count but fewer than ten. The gene calls are TRBV7-6 and TRBJ2-6, with D perhaps matching TRBD1 (5 bases). Trimming pared 5 bases from V and 0 bases from J, leaving 11 bases between. There are 16 residues in the CDR3. Germline lookup yields CDR1 SGHVS and CDR2 FNYEAQ. This CDR3 is CASSPTANSGANVLTF. CDR3 coding DNA: TGTGCCAGCAGCCCGACAGCGAACTCTGGGGCCAACGTCCTGACTTTC. Combining the CDR3 with reference TRBV7-6 and TRBJ2-6 gives the whole variable domain GAGVSQSPRYKVTKRGQDVALRCDPISGHVSLYWYRQALGQGPEFLTYFNYEAQQDKSGLPNDRFSAERPEGSISTLTIQRTEQRDSAMYRCASSPTANSGANVLTFGAGSRLTVL.

As for this clonotype: The CDR3 ends on some other residue instead of the conserved phenylalanine or tryptophan, so this is likely a read error. J is TRBJ2-7 and V is TRBV7-9, with D uncertain. CDR3 length: 14 residues. Germline CDR1 reads SEHNR; CDR2 reads FQNEAQ (reference sequence). The V end was cut by 3 bases, the J end by 6 bases, with 15 bases between. The CDR3 reads CASSFGGEGSEQYL. CDR3 in DNA: TGTGCCAGCAGCTTCGGTGGAGAAGGCAGCGAGCAGTACCTC.

In this sample, this clonotype turned up many times. The chain couples TRBV12-3 or TRBV12-4 to TRBJ2-1; 7 bases are shared with TRBD2. V was clipped by 10 bases and J by 8 bases; unmatched bases: 14. The CDR3 covers 14 residues. The DNA of the CDR3 is TGTGCCATGGGAACGAGCGGGAAGAGGGATGAGCAGTTCTTC. Amino acids: CAMGTSGKRDEQFF.

The rearrangement links TRBV7-2 to TRBJ2-7; D is perhaps TRBD1 or TRBD2 (5 bases each). Trimming shortened V by 8 bases and J by 2 bases, and 22 bases separated the two germline ends. This CDR3 has 16 amino acids. Germline V gene lookup returns CDR1 SGHTA and CDR2 FQGNSA. The DNA for the CDR3 is TGTGCCAGCGAACTCCGGGGCAGATCTACAACCTACGAGCAGTACTTC. Translation gives CASELRGRSTTYEQYF.

This clonotype was observed many times. V gene TRBV7-9 combines with J gene TRBJ2-1, with 10 nucleotides matching TRBD1. Germline loops: CDR1 SEHNR, CDR2 FQNEAQ (reference sequence). The CDR3 runs 16 residues. The ends lost 5 bases at V and 5 bases at J; junction bases unmatched: 9. CDR3 coding DNA: TGTGCCAGCAGCGGGAGGGGACAGGGGTACCACAATGAGCAGTTCTTC. Protein sequence: CASSGRGQGYHNEQFF.

The rearrangement links TRBV28 to TRBJ2-3; TRBD2 aligns across 10 bases. V gave up 6 bases and J gave up 12 bases; unmatched junction bases: 12. The CDR3 runs 14 residues. Looked up from germline, CDR1 is MDHEN and CDR2 is SYDVKM. The CDR3 DNA follows: TGTGCCAGCAGCTCACTAGCGGGGCCACGAGGCCAGTATTTT. It codes for CASSSLAGPRGQYF.

The genes are TRBV2 and TRBJ2-5; 7 bases are a match to TRBD2. The trim removed 11 bases at V and 1 base at J, leaving 4 bases unmatched. The CDR3 has 12 residues. The germline gives CDR1 SNHLY, CDR2 FYNNEI. The CDR3 bases are TGTGCCCTTTGCGGGAGCCAAGAGACCCAGTACTTC. This codes for CALCGSQETQYF. Full variable domain (outside the CDR3, taken from reference TRBV2 and TRBJ2-5): EPEVTQTPSHQVTQMGQEVILRCVPISNHLYFYWYRQILGQKVEFLVSFYNNEISEKSEIFDDQFSVERPDGSNFTLKIRSTKLEDSAMYFCALCGSQETQYFGPGTRLLVL.

V usage is TRBV6-1 and J usage is TRBJ2-3; D is undetermined. CDR1 is MNHNS and CDR2 is SASEGT in the germline V gene. Trimming cost V 5 bases and J 1 base, with 16 bases left between them. This CDR3 comprises 16 residues. The CDR3, as DNA: TGTGCCAGCAGTCCTCGACACCCCAAGGGCACAGATACGCAGTATTTT. Protein: CASSPRHPKGTDTQYF.

This clonotype was seen a few times. This chain uses TRBV5-1 with TRBJ1-3; D not certain. Germline V gene lookup returns CDR1 SGHRS and CDR2 YFSETQ. This CDR3 comprises 15 residues. V was shortened by 2 bases and J by 0 bases, with 9 bases between the two germline ends. CDR3: CASSFGSSSGNTIYF. CDR3 DNA sequence: TGCGCCAGCAGCTTCGGAAGCTCCTCTGGAAACACCATATATTTT.

This clonotype was observed at least ten times. The chain combines TRBV4-3 with TRBJ1-2; D gene uncertain. Trimming left V 0 bases short and J 8 bases short, with 13 bases between. Germline CDR1 reads LGHNA; CDR2 reads YSLEER. This CDR3 is built from 14 residues. The CDR3 is CASSQEGGGGGYTF. The CDR3 nucleotides read TGCGCCAGCAGCCAAGAGGGAGGAGGCGGCGGCTACACCTTC.

Ten or more counts support this clonotype. V and J are TRBV28 and TRBJ1-2; D remains ambiguous. V lost 5 bases to trimming and J lost 2 bases, with 3 bases between them. The CDR3 has 11 amino acids. Germline values: CDR1 MDHEN, CDR2 SYDVKM. For the CDR3, the DNA is TGTGCCAGCAGTCACAACTATGGCTACACCTTC. This encodes CASSHNYGYTF.